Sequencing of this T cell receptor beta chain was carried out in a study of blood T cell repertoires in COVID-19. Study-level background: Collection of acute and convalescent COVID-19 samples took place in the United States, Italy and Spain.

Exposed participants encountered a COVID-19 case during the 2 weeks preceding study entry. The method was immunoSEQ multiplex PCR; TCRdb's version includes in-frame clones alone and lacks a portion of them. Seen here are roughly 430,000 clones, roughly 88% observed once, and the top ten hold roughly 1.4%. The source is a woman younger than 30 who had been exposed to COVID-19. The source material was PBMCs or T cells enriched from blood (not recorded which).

The CDR3 sequence: CASRRVRDRGNEKLFF. The CDR3 nucleotides are TGTGCCAGCAGACGGGTTCGGGACAGGGGGAATGAAAAACTGTTTTTT. The chain carries TRBV21-1 and TRBJ1-4; TRBD1 was called by the table and not checked on the DNA. TRBV21-1 is assigned pseudogene status. This CDR3 is built from 16 residues.